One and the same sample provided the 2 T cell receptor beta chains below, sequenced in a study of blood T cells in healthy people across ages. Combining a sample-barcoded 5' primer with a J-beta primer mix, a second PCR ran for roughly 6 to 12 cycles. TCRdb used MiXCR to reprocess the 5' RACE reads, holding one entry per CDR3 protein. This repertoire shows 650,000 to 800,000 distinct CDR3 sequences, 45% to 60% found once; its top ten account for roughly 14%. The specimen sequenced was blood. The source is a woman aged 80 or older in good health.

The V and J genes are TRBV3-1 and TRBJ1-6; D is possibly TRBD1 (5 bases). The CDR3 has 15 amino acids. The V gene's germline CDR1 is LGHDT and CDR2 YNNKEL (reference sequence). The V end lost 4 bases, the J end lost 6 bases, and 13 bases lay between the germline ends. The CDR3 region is CASSREHRFNSPLHF. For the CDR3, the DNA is TGTGCCAGCAGCCGAGAACACAGGTTTAATTCACCCCTCCACTTT.

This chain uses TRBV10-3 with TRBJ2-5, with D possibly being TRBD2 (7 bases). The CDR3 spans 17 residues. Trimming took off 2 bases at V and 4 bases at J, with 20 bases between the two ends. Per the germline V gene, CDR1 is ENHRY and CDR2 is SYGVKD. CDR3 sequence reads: CAISEPSPGGWPETQYF. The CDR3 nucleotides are TGTGCCATCAGTGAGCCCTCTCCGGGGGGCTGGCCAGAGACCCAGTACTTC.